The present entry profiles one TCR beta chain with its context. What it binds is not known. Reverse transcription of all isolated RNA meant that expressed TCRB transcripts were sequenced. Method: immunoSEQ multiplex PCR; TCRdb's copy keeps in-frame clones and lacks some. Of approximately 360,000 clones in the sample, over 10% are singletons; the top ten hold approximately 0.01%. This CDR3 is built from 15 residues. In germline, CDR1 is MNHNY, CDR2 SVGAGI (reference sequence). The V gene lost 2 bases and the J gene lost 0 bases, with 8 bases spanning the gap. This specimen belongs to a study of beta chain features in type 1 diabetes. General study results and limits: All four CD4+ subsets of Type 1 diabetes patients contained TCRB CDR3s that were moderately but significantly shorter.

This sequence was found in a woman younger than 35 with type 1 diabetes. Material for sequencing was naive CD4+ T cells from blood. The chain couples TRBV6-6 to TRBJ2-1; perhaps TRBD1 as D (6 bases). The CDR3, as DNA: TGTGCCAGCAGTTACCAACAGGGCTCCTACAATGAGCAGTTCTTC. Translation gives CASSYQQGSYNEQFF.